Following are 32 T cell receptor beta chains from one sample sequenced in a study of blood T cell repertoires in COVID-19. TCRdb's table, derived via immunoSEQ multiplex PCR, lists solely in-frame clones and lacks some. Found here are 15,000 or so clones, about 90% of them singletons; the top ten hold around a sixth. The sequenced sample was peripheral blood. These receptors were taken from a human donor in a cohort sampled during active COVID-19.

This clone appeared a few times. This CDR3 reads CAISRTGYGYTF. The DNA for the CDR3 is TGTGCCATCAGTCGGACGGGGTATGGCTACACCTTC. J is TRBJ1-2 and V is TRBV10-3; D is unclear. CDR3 size: 12 residues. V was pared by 5 bases and J by 5 bases, with 9 bases between. Germline CDR1 and CDR2: ENHRY and SYGVKD.

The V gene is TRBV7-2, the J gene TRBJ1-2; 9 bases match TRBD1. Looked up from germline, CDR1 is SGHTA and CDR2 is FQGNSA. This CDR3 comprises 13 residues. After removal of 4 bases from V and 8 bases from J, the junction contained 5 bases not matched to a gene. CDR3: CASSWTGVEGYTF. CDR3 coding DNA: TGTGCCAGCAGCTGGACAGGGGTTGAGGGCTACACCTTC.

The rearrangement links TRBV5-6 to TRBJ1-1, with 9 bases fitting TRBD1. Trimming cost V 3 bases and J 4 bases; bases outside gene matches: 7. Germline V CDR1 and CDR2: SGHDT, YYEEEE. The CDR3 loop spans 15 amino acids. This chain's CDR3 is CASSWYGTGITEAFF. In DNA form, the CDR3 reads TGTGCCAGCAGCTGGTACGGGACAGGGATCACTGAAGCTTTCTTT.

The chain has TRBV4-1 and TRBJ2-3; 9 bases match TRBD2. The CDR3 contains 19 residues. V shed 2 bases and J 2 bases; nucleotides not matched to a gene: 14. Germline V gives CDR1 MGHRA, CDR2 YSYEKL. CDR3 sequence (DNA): TGCGCCAGCAGCCAATTCACGCCGACTAGCGGACTTAACACAGATACGCAGTATTTT. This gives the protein CASSQFTPTSGLNTDTQYF.

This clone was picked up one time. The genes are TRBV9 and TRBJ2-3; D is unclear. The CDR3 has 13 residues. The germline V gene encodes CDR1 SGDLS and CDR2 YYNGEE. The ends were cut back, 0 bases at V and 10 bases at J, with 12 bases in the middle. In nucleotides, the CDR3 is TGTGCCAGCAGCGTAGGGCTGGTATACGCGCAGTATTTT. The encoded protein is CASSVGLVYAQYF.

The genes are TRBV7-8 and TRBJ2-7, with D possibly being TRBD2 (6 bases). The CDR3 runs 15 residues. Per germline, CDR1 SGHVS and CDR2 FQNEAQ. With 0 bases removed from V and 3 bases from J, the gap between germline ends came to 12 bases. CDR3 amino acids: CASSLAGLASYEQYF. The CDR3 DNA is TGTGCCAGCAGCTTAGCGGGTCTAGCGAGCTACGAGCAGTACTTC.

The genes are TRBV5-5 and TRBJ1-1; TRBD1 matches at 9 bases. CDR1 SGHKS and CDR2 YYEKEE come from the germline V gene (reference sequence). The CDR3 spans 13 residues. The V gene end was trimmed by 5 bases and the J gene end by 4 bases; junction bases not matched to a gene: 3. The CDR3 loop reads CASRKTGGTEAFF. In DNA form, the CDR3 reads TGTGCCAGCAGGAAGACAGGGGGCACTGAAGCTTTCTTT.

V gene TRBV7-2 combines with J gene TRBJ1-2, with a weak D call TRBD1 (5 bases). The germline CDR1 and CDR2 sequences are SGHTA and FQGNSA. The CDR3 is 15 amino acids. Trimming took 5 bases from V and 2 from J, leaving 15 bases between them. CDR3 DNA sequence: TGTGCCAGCAGCGGCCAGTCACGGACAAACTATGGCTACACCTTC. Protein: CASSGQSRTNYGYTF. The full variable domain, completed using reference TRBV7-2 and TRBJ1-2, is GAGVSQSPSNKVTEKGKDVELRCDPISGHTALYWYRQSLGQGLEFLIYFQGNSAPDKSGLPSDRFSAERTGGSVSTLTIQRTQQEDSAVYLCASSGQSRTNYGYTFGSGTRLTVV.

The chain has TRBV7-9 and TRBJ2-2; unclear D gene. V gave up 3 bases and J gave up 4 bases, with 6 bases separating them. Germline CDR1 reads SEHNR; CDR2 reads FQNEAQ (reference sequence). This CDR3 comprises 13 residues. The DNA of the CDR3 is TGTGCCAGCAGCTTCCCCCGCACCGGGGAGCTGTTTTTT. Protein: CASSFPRTGELFF.

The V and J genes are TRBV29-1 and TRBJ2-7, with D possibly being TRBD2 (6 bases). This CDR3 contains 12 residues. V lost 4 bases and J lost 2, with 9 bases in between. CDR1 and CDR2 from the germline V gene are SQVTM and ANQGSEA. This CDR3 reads CSVGRDPYEQYF. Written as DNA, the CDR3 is TGCAGCGTTGGGAGGGACCCCTACGAGCAGTACTTC.

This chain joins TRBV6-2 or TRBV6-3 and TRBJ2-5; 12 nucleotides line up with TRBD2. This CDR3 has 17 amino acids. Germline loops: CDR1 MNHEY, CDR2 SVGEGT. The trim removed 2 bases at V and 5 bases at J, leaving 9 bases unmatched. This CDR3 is CASSYGLAGGPGETQYF. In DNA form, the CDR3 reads TGTGCCAGCAGTTACGGGCTAGCGGGGGGGCCAGGGGAGACCCAGTACTTC.

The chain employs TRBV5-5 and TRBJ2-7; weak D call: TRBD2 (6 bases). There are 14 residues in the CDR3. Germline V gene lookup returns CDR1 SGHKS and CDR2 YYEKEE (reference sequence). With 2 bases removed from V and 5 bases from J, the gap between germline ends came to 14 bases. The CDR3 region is CASSFSGDPHEQYF. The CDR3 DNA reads TGTGCCAGCAGCTTTTCGGGGGATCCCCACGAGCAGTACTTC. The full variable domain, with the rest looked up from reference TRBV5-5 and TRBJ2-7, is DAGVTQSPTHLIKTRGQQVTLRCSPISGHKSVSWYQQVLGQGPQFIFQYYEKEERGRGNFPDRFSARQFPNYSSELNVNALLLGDSALYLCASSFSGDPHEQYFGPGTRLTVT.

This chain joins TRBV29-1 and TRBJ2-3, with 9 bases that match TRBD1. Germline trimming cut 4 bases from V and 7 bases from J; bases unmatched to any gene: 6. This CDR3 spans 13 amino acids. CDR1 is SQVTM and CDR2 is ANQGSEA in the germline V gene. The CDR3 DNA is TGCAGCGTTGGATCCGGGACAGGGTATACGCAGTATTTT. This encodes CSVGSGTGYTQYF.

The CDR3 DNA reads as TGCGCCAGCAGCTTGGGACCTATGGGGACTGCGGTCTACGAGCAGTACTTC. Translating gives CASSLGPMGTAVYEQYF. The chain has TRBV5-1 and TRBJ2-7; the D gene is possibly TRBD2 (6 bases). Germline V gene data show CDR1 as SGHRS and CDR2 as YFSETQ. The CDR3 is made up of 17 amino acids. Trimming shortened V by 0 bases and J by 3 bases, and 19 bases separated the two germline ends.

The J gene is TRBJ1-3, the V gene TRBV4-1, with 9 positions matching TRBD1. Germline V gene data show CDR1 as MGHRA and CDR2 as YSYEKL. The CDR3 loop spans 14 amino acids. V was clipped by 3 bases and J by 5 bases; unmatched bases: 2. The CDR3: CASSHGQGRNTIYF. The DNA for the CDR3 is TGCGCCAGCAGCCACGGACAGGGGAGAAACACCATATATTTT.

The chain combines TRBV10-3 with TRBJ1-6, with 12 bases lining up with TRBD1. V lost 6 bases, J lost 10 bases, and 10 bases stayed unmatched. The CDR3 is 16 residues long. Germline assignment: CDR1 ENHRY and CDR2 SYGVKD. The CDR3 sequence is CAIRGTGGAGNSPLHF. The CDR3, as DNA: TGTGCCATCAGGGGGACAGGGGGCGCGGGGAACTCACCCCTCCACTTT.

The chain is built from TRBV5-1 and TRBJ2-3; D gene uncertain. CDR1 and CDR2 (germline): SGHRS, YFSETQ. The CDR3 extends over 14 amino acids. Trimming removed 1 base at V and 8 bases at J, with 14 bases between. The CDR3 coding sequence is TGCGCCAGCAGCTTGCGTTCCGTGGAGACTACGCAGTATTTT. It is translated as CASSLRSVETTQYF.

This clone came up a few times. This chain's CDR3 is CASSPGQMETGANVLTF. The CDR3 DNA reads as TGTGCCAGCAGTCCGGGACAGATGGAAACTGGGGCCAACGTCCTGACTTTC. The chain links TRBV16 to TRBJ2-6, with 7 bases identical to TRBD1. Germline V gene sequence: CDR1 KGHSY, CDR2 FQNENV. The CDR3 sequence is 17 residues long. V dropped 6 bases and J dropped 2; count of bases not matched to a gene: 10.

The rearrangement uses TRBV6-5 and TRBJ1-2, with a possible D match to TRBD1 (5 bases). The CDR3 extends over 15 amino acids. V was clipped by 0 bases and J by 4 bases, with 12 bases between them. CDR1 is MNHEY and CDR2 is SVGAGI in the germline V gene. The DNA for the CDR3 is TGTGCCAGCAGTTACTCGAGCCAGGGATTCTATGGCTACACCTTC. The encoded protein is CASSYSSQGFYGYTF.

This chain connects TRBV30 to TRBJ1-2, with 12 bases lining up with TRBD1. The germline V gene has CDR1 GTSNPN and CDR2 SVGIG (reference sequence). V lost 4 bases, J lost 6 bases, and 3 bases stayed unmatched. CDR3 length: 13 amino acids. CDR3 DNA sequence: TGTGCCTGGAAGGGACAGGGGGCCCATGGCTACACCTTC. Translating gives CAWKGQGAHGYTF.

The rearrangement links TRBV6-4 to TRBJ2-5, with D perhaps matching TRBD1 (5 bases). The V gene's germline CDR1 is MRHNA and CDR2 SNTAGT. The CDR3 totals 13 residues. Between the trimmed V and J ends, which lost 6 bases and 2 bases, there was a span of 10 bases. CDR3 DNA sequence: TGTGCCAGCAGCGGTGACAGTCAAGAGACCCAGTACTTC. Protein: CASSGDSQETQYF.

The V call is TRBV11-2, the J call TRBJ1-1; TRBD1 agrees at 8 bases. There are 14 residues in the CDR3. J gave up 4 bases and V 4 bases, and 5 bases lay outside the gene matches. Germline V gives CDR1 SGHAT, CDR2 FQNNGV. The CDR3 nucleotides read TGTGCCAGCAGCTGGACAGGGTTGACCACTGAAGCTTTCTTT. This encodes CASSWTGLTTEAFF.

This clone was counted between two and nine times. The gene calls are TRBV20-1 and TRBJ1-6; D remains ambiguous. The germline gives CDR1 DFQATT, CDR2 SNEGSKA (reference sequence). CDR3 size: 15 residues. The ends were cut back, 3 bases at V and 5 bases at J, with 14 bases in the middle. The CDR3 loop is CSASAVASNNSPLHF. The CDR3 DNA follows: TGCAGTGCTAGTGCAGTAGCCAGCAATAATTCACCCCTCCACTTT.

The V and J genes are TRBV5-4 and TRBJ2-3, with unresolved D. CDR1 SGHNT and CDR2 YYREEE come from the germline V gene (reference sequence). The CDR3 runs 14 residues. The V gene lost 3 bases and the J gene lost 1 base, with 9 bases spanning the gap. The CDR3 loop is CASSWPEGTDTQYF. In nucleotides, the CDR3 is TGTGCCAGCAGCTGGCCTGAGGGCACAGATACGCAGTATTTT.

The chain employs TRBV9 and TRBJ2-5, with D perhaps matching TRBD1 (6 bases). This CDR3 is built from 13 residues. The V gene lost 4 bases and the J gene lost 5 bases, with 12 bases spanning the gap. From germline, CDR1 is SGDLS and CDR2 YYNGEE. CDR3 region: CASSQGMGETQYF. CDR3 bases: TGTGCCAGCAGCCAGGGGATGGGGGAGACCCAGTACTTC.

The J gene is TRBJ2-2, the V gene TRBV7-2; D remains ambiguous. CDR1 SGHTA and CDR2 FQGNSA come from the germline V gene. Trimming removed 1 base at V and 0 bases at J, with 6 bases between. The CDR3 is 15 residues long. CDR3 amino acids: CASSLVAPNTGELFF. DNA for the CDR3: TGTGCCAGCAGCTTAGTGGCCCCGAACACCGGGGAGCTGTTTTTT.

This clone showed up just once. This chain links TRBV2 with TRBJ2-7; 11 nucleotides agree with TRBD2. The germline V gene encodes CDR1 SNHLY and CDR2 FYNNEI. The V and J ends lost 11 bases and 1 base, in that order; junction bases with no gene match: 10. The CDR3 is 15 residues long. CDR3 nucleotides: TGTGCCGGAAACTCCCTAGCGGGGGGATCCTACGAGCAGTACTTC. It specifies CAGNSLAGGSYEQYF. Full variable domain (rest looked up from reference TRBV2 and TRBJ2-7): EPEVTQTPSHQVTQMGQEVILRCVPISNHLYFYWYRQILGQKVEFLVSFYNNEISEKSEIFDDQFSVERPDGSNFTLKIRSTKLEDSAMYFCAGNSLAGGSYEQYFGPGTRLTVT.

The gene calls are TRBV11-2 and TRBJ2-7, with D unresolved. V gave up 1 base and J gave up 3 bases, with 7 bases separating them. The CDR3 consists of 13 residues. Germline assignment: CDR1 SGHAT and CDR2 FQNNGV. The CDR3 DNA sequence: TGTGCCAGCAGCTTAGGCCCTAGCTACGAGCAGTACTTC. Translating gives CASSLGPSYEQYF.

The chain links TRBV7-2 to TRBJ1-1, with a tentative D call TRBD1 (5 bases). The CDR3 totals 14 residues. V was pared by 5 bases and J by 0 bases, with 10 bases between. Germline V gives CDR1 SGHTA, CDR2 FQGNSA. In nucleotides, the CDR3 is TGTGCCAGCAGCCCAGACAGCATGAACACTGAAGCTTTCTTT. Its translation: CASSPDSMNTEAFF.

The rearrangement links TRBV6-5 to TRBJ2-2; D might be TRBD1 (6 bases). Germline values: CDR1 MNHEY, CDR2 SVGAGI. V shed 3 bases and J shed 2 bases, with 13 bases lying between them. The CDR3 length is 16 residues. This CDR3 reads CASSYSAGVNTGELFF. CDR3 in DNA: TGTGCCAGCAGTTATAGTGCAGGGGTTAACACCGGGGAGCTGTTTTTT.

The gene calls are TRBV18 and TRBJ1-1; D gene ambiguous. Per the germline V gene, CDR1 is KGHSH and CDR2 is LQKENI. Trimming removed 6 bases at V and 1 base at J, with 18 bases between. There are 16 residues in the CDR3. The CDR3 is CASSHTKTPANTEAFF. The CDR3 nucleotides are TGTGCCAGCTCTCATACTAAGACGCCAGCGAACACTGAAGCTTTCTTT.

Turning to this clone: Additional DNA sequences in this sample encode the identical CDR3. The CDR3 is CASSIGGGAGSQPQHF. The DNA for the CDR3 is TGTGCCAGTAGTATCGGCGGGGGGGCGGGTAGTCAGCCCCAGCATTTT. This sequence joins TRBV19 and TRBJ1-5; maybe TRBD1 (6 bases). The CDR3 has 16 amino acids. Germline lookup yields CDR1 LNHDA and CDR2 SQIVND (reference sequence). Trimming shortened V by 3 bases and J by 6 bases, and 18 bases separated the two germline ends.